Below, one T cell receptor (beta chain) is given with its context. What it recognizes is unknown. The data were taken from a study of OX40 agonist ivuxolimab in advanced cancers. Study in general: Each dose-escalation patient presented with hepatocellular carcinoma, melanoma, renal cell or head and neck cancer. Prior anti-PD-1, anti-PD-L1 or anti-CTLA-4 therapy was allowed; 40% to 50% had some. Findings of the study overall: It was not determined which antigens were specifically recognized by the peripheral T cells that had undergone clonal expansion. Fewer expanded clones were found on average in CD4+ than in CD8+ T cells.

CDR3 length: 15 residues. Germline loops: CDR1 SGHNT, CDR2 YENEEA. J gave up 2 bases and V 5 bases, and 7 bases lay outside the gene matches. Profiling relied on immunoSEQ multiplex PCR, and the TCRdb table lists in-frame clones only, not all of them. The table includes about 80,000 clones, 90% detected once. The receptor's source is an adult with an advanced solid tumor such as melanoma, head and neck, liver or kidney cancer. The chain recombines TRBV11-3 with TRBJ2-3, with 7 bases that match TRBD1. Sequences were derived from CD4+ or CD8+ T cells sorted from blood, sampled in a trial of the OX40 agonist ivuxolimab. DNA for the CDR3: TGTGCCAGCAGCACGTCTACAGGGGTCACAGATACGCAGTATTTT. Its translation: CASSTSTGVTDTQYF. The whole variable domain, remainder taken from reference TRBV11-3 and TRBJ2-3, is EAGVVQSPRYKIIEKKQPVAFWCNPISGHNTLYWYLQNLGQGPELLIRYENEEAVDDSQLPKDRFSAERLKGVDSTLKIQPAELGDSAVYLCASSTSTGVTDTQYFGPGTRLTVL.